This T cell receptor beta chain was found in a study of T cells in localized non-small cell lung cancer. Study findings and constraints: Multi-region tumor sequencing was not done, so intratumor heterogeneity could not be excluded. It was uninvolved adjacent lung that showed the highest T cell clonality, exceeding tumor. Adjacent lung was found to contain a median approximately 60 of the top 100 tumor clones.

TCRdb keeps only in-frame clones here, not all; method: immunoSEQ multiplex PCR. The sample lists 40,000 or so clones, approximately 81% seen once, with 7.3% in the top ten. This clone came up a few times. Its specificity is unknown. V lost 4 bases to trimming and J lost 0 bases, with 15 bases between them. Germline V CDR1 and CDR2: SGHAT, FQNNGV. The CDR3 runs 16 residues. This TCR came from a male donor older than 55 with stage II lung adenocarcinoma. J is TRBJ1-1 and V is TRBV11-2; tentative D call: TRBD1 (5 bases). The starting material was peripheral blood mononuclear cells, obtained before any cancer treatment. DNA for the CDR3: TGTGCCAGCAGCTCCCTGAGGGGACCCATGAACACTGAAGCTTTCTTT. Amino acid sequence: CASSSLRGPMNTEAFF.